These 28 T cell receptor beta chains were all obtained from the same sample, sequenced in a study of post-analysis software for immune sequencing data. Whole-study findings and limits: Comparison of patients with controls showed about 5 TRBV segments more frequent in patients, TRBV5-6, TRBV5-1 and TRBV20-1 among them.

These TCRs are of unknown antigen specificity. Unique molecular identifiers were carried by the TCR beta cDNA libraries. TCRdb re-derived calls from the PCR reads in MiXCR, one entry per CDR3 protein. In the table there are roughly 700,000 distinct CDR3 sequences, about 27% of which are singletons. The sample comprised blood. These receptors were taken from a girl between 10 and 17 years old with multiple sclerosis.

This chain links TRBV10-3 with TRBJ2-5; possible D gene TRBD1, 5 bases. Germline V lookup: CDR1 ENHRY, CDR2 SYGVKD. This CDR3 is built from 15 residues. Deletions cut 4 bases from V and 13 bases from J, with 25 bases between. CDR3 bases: TGTGCCATCAGTGGTTCCCAAGACAGTGGTTTTGAGCGGTACTTC. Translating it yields CAISGSQDSGFERYF.

The CDR3 spells CASTITFSTDTQYF. The CDR3 coding sequence is TGCGCCAGCACCATCACTTTCAGCACAGATACGCAGTATTTT. This chain joins TRBV5-1 and TRBJ2-3; D is unresolved. The CDR3 has 14 residues. V was pared by 6 bases and J by 0 bases, with 11 bases between. Per the germline V gene, CDR1 is SGHRS and CDR2 is YFSETQ.

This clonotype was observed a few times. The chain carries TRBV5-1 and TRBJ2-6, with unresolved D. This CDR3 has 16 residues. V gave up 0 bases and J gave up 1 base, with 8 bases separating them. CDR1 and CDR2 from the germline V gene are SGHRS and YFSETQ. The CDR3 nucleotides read TGCGCCAGCAGCTTGGTGTTGGGGTCTGGGGCCAACGTCCTGACTTTC. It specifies CASSLVLGSGANVLTF.

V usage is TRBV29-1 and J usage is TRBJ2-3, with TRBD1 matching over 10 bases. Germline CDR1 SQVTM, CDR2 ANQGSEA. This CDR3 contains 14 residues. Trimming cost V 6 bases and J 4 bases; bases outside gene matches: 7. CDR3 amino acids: CSVTGGEGADTQYF. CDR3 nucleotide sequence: TGCAGCGTGACAGGGGGCGAAGGGGCAGATACGCAGTATTTT.

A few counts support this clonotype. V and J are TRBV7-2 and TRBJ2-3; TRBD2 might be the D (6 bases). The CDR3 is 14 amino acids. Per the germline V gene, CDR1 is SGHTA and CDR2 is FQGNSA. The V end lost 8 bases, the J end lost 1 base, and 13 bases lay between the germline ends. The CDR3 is CASGPGLRTDTQYF. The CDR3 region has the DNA TGTGCCAGCGGGCCGGGACTCCGCACAGATACGCAGTATTTT.

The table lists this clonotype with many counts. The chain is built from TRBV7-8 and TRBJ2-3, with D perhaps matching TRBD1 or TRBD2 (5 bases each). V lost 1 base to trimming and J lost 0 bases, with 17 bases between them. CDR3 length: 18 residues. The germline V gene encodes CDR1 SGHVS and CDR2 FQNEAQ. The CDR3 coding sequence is TGTGCCAGCAGCTTAGGAGGGGCTAGGCAAACTAGCACAGATACGCAGTATTTT. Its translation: CASSLGGARQTSTDTQYF.

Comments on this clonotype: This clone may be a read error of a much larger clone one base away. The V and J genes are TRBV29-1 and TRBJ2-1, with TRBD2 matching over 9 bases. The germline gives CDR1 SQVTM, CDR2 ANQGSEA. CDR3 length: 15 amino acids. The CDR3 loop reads CSGRSGTSPNNKQFF. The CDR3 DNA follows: TGCAGCGGGCGTTCAGGGACTAGCCCCAACAATAAGCAGTTCTTC.

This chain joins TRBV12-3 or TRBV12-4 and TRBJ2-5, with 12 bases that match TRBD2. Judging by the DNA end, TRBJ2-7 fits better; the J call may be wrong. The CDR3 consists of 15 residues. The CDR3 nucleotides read TGTGCCAGCAGTAGCCTAGCGGGAGGGATCGACGAGCAGTACTTC. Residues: CASSSLAGGIDEQYF.

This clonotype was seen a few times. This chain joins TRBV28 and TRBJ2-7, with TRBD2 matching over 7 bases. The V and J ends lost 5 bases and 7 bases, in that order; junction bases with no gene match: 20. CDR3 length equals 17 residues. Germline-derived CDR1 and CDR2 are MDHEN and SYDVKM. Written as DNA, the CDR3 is TGTGCCAGCAGTCCGACCACATTCGGGGTCGCGGGACTAGAGCAGTACTTC. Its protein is CASSPTTFGVAGLEQYF.

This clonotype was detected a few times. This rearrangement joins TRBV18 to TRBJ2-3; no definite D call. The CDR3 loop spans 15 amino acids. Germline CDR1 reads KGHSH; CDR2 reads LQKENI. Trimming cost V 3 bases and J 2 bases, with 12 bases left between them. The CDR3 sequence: CASSPSKGTTDTQYF. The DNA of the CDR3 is TGTGCCAGCTCACCCTCAAAGGGAACCACAGATACGCAGTATTTT.

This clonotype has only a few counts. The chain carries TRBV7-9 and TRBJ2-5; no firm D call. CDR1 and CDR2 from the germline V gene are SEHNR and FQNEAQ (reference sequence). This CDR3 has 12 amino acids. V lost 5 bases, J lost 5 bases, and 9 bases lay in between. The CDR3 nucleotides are TGTGCCAGCAGCCACCAATTCGAGACCCAGTACTTC. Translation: CASSHQFETQYF.

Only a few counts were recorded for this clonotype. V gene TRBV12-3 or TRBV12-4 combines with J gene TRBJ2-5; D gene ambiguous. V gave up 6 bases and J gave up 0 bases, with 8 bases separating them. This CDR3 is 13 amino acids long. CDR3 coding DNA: TGTGCCAGCAGCGAGTTCCACCAAGAGACCCAGTACTTC. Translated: CASSEFHQETQYF.

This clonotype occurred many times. The CDR3 nucleotides read TGTGCCAGCAGAACGATGCGTGGGGTGCGGTGGGAGACCCAGTACTTC. Its translation is CASRTMRGVRWETQYF. The V call is TRBV6-6, the J call TRBJ2-5, with D unresolved. The V end was cut by 6 bases, the J end by 5 bases, with 22 bases between. The CDR3 is 16 residues long. Germline loops: CDR1 MNHNY, CDR2 SVGAGI (reference sequence).

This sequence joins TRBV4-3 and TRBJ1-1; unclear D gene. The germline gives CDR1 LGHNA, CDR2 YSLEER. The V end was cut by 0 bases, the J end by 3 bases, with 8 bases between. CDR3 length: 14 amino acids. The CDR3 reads CASSQDGWHTEAFF. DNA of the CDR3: TGCGCCAGCAGCCAAGATGGGTGGCACACTGAAGCTTTCTTT.

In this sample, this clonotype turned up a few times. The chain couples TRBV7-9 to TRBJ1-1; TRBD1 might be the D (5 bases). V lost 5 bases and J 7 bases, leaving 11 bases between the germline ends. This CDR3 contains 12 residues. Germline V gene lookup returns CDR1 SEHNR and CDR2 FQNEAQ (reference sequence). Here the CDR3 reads CASSPLTVEAFF. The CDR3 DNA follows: TGTGCCAGCAGCCCCTTGACAGTTGAAGCTTTCTTT. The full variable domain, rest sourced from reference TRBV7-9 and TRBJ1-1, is DTGVSQNPRHKITKRGQNVTFRCDPISEHNRLYWYRQTLGQGPEFLTYFQNEAQLEKSRLLSDRFSAERPKGSFSTLEIQRTEQGDSAMYLCASSPLTVEAFFGQGTRLTVV.

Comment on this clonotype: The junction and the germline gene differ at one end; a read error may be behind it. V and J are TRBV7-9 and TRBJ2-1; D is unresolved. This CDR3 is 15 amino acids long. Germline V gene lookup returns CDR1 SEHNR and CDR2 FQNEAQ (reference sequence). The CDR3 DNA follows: TGTGCCAGCAGCTTGAACCAAGGGTACGACAATAAGCAGTTCTTC. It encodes CASSLNQGYDNKQFF.

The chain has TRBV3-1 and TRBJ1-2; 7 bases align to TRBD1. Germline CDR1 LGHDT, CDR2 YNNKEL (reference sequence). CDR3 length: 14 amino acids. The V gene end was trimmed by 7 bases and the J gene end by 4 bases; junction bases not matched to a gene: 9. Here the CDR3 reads CASISHPGGYGYTF. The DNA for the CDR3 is TGTGCCAGCATCTCCCATCCAGGGGGCTATGGCTACACCTTC.

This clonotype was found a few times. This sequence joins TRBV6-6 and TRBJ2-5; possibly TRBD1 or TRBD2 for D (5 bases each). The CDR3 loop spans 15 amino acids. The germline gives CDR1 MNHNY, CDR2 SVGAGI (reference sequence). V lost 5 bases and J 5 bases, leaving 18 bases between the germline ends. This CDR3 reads CASSGPGTRAETQYF. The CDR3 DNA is TGTGCCAGCAGTGGCCCCGGGACCCGGGCCGAGACCCAGTACTTC.

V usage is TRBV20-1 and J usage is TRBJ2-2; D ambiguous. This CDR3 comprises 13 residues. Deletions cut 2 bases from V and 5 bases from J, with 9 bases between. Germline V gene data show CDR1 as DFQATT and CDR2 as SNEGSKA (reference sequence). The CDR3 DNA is TGCAGTGCTAGACTCGGGTTGACCGGGGAGCTGTTTTTT. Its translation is CSARLGLTGELFF.

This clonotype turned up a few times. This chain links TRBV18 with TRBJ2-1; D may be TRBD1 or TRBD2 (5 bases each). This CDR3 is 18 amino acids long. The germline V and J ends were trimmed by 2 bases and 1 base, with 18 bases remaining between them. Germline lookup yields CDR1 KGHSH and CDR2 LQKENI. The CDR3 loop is CASSPKSRGRNSYNEQFF. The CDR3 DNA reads TGTGCCAGCTCACCAAAAAGCCGGGGCAGGAATTCCTACAATGAGCAGTTCTTC.

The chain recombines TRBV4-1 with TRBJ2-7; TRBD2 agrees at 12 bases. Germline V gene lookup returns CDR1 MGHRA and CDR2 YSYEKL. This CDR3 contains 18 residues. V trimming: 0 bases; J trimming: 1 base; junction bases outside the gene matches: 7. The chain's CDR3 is CASSQEILLAGGSYEQYF. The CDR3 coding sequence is TGCGCCAGCAGCCAAGAAATTTTACTAGCGGGGGGATCCTACGAGCAGTACTTC.

The CDR3 DNA is TGTGCCATCACAACTGGAGACGATACGCAGTATTTT. It encodes CAITTGDDTQYF. The J gene is TRBJ2-3, the V gene TRBV10-3; D not resolved. Germline V gene sequence: CDR1 ENHRY, CDR2 SYGVKD. Trimming took 7 bases from V and 6 from J, leaving 11 bases between them. This CDR3 has 12 residues.

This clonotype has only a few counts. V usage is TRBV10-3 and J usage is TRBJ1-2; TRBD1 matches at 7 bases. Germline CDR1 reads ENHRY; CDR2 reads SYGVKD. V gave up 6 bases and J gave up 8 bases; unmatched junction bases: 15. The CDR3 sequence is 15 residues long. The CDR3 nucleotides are TGTGCCATCAGCGACTCCGACGACAGGGTGCGAGGCTACACCTTC. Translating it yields CAISDSDDRVRGYTF.

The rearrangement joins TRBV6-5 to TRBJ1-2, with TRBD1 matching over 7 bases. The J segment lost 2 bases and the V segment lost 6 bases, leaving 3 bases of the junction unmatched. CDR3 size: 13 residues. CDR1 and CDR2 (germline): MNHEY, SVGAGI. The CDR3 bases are TGTGCCAGCAGCTGGGGACAGAACTATGGCTACACCTTC. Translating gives CASSWGQNYGYTF.

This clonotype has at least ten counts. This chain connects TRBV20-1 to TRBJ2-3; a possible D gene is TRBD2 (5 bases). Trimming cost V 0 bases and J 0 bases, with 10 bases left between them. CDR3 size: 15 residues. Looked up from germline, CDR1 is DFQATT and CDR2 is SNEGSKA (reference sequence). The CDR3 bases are TGCAGTGCTAGAGATCGGAGGACTAGCACAGATACGCAGTATTTT. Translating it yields CSARDRRTSTDTQYF.

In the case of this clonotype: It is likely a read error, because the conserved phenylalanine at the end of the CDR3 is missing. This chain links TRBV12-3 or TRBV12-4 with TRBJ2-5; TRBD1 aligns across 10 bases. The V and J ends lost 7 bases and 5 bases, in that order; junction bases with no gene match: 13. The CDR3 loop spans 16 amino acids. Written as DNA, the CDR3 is TGTGCCAGCACCAAATGGGGACAGGGGATGTCCGAGACCCAGTACTAC. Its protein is CASTKWGQGMSETQYY.

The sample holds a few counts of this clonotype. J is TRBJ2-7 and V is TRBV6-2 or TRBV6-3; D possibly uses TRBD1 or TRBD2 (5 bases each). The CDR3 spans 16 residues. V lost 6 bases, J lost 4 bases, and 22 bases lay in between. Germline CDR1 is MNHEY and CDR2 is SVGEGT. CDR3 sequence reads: CASRTTLAQRGYEQYF. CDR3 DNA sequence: TGTGCCAGCAGAACGACCCTAGCTCAAAGGGGATACGAGCAGTACTTC.

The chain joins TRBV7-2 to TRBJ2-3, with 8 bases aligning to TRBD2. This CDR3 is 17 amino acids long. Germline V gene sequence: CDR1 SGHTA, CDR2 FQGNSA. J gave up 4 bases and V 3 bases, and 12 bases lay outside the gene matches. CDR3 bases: TGTGCCAGCAGCTTGGACTCCTTTGCGGGAGGCGCAGATACGCAGTATTTT. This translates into CASSLDSFAGGADTQYF.